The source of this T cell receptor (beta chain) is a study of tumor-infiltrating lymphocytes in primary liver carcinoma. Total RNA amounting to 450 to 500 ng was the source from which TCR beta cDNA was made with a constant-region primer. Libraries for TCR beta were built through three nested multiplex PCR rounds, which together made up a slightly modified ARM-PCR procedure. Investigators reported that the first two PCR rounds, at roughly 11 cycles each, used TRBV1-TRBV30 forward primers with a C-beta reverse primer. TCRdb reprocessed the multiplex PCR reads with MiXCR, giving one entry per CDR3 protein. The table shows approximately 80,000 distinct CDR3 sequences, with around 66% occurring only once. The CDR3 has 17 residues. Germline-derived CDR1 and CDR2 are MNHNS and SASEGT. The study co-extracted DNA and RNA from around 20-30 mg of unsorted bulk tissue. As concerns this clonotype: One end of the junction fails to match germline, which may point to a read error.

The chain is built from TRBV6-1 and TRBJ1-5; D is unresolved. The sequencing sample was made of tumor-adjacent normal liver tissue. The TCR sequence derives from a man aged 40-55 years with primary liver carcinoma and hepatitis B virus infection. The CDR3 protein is CASGETRQGTINQPQHF. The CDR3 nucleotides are TGCGCCAGCGGTGAAACCCGACAAGGAACAATCAATCAGCCCCAGCATTTT.